This T cell receptor beta chain derives from a study of OX40 agonist ivuxolimab in advanced cancers. Overall study context: Those enrolled were 80% to 85% male, with a mean age of around 60 years and ages from about 20 to 85. Study-level points and caveats: Average numbers of expanded clones were greater in CD8+ T cells than in CD4+.

The germline gives CDR1 LNHDA, CDR2 SQIVND (reference sequence). Trimming took off 7 bases at V and 5 bases at J, with 17 bases between the two ends. The CDR3 is made up of 15 amino acids. Method: immunoSEQ multiplex PCR; TCRdb's copy keeps in-frame clones and lacks some. Among about 89,000 clones listed, just over 90% were seen once. Turning to this clone: Antigen unknown.

Samples of blood were obtained at baseline, on cycle 4 day 1, and on cycle 7 day 1. The V gene is TRBV19, the J gene TRBJ2-2, with D perhaps TRBD1 (8 bases). Sequenced here: CD4+ or CD8+ T cells sorted from blood, sampled in a trial of the OX40 agonist ivuxolimab. The source of this sequence is an adult with an advanced solid tumor such as melanoma, head and neck, liver or kidney cancer. CDR3 region: CASKREQGDTGELFF. The CDR3 region has the DNA TGTGCCAGTAAGCGGGAACAGGGGGATACCGGGGAGCTGTTTTTT.